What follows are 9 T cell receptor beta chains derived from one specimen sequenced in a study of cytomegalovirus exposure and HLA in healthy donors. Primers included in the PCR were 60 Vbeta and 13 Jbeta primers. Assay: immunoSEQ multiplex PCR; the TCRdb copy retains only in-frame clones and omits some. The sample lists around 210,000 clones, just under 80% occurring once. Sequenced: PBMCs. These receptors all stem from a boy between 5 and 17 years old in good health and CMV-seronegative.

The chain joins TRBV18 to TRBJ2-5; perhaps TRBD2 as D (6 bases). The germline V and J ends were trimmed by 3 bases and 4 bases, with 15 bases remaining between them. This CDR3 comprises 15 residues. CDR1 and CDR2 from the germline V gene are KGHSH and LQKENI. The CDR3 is CASSPAGSSGETQYF. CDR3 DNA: TGTGCCAGCTCACCCGCGGGATCTTCGGGAGAGACCCAGTACTTC. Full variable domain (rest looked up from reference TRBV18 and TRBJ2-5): NAGVMQNPRHLVRRRGQEARLRCSPMKGHSHVYWYRQLPEEGLKFMVYLQKENIIDESGMPKERFSAEFPKEGPSILRIQQVVRGDSAAYFCASSPAGSSGETQYFGPGTRLLVL.

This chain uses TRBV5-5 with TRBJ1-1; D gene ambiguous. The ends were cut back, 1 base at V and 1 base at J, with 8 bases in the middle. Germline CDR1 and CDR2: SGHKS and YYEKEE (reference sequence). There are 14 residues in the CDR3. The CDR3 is CASSLNRGNTEAFF. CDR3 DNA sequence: TGTGCCAGCAGCTTGAATCGGGGGAACACTGAAGCTTTCTTT. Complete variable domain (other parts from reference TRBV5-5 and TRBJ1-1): DAGVTQSPTHLIKTRGQQVTLRCSPISGHKSVSWYQQVLGQGPQFIFQYYEKEERGRGNFPDRFSARQFPNYSSELNVNALLLGDSALYLCASSLNRGNTEAFFGQGTRLTVV.

The CDR3 is CASSDPGSGETQYF. Written as DNA, the CDR3 is TGCGCCAGCAGCGACCCGGGATCCGGGGAGACCCAGTACTTC. V usage is TRBV5-1 and J usage is TRBJ2-5; weak D call: TRBD2 (5 bases). This CDR3 comprises 14 residues. V was cut by 4 bases and J by 5 bases, with 15 bases left in between. Germline CDR1 SGHRS, CDR2 YFSETQ.

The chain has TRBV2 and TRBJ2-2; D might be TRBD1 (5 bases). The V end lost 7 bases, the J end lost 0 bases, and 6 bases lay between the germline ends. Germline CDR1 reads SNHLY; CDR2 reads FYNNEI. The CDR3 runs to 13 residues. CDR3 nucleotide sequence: TGTGCCAGCACCAGGGCGAACACCGGGGAGCTGTTTTTT. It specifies CASTRANTGELFF.

Here the CDR3 DNA reads TGTGCCAGCAGCTTGAACAGAGCTAGCACAGATACGCAGTATTTT. This gives the protein CASSLNRASTDTQYF. The chain has TRBV7-2 and TRBJ2-3; D is ambiguous. Germline V gene lookup returns CDR1 SGHTA and CDR2 FQGNSA. The CDR3 extends over 15 amino acids. Trimming removed 3 bases from V and 0 bases from J, with 10 bases in between. The full variable domain, its missing parts supplied by reference TRBV7-2 and TRBJ2-3, is GAGVSQSPSNKVTEKGKDVELRCDPISGHTALYWYRQSLGQGLEFLIYFQGNSAPDKSGLPSDRFSAERTGGSVSTLTIQRTQQEDSAVYLCASSLNRASTDTQYFGPGTRLTVL.

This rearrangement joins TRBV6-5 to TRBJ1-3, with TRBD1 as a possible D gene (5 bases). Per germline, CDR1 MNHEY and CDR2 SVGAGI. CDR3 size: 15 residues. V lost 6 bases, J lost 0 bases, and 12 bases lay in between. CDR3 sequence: CASRRQRSSGNTIYF. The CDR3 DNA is TGTGCCAGCAGACGACAGCGTTCCTCTGGAAACACCATATATTTT.

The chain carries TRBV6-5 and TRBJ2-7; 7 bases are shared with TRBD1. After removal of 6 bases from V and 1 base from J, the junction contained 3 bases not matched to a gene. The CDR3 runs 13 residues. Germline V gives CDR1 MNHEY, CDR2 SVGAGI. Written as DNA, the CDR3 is TGTGCCAGCAGCTTGGACAGGTCCTACGAGCAGTACTTC. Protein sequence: CASSLDRSYEQYF.

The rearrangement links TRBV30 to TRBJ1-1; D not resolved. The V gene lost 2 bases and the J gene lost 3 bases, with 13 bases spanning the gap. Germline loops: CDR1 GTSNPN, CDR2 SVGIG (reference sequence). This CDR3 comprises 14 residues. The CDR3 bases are TGTGCCTGGAGTCTGGATATTGAGGACACTGAAGCTTTCTTT. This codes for CAWSLDIEDTEAFF. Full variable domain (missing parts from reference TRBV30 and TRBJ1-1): SQTIHQWPATLVQPVGSPLSLECTVEGTSNPNLYWYRQAAGRGLQLLFYSVGIGQISSEVPQNLSASRPQDRQFILSSKKLLLSDSGFYLCAWSLDIEDTEAFFGQGTRLTVV.

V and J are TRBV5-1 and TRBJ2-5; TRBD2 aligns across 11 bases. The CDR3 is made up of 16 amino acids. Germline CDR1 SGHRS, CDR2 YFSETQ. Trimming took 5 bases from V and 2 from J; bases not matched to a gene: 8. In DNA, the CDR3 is TGCGCCAGCAGAAAAGGACTAGCGGGCAGGCAAGAGACCCAGTACTTC. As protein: CASRKGLAGRQETQYF.